The clone carrying this T cell receptor (beta chain) was recorded many times. The data originate from a study of blood T cells in healthy people across ages. With a J-beta primer mix and a sample-barcoded 5' primer, a second PCR ran about 7 to 12 cycles. TCRdb passed the 5' RACE reads through MiXCR, listing each CDR3 protein once. There are around 1.1 million distinct CDR3 sequences in the sample; roughly two fifths occur only once, and 10% to 15% lies in the top ten. This TCR was sampled from a man between 18 and 35 years old in good health. Sequences were obtained from blood.

The CDR3 nucleotides are TGTGCCAGCAGCGGGGGGACCTCCTACAATGAGCAGTTCTTC. Residues: CASSGGTSYNEQFF. The chain carries TRBV9 and TRBJ2-1, with D perhaps given as TRBD1 or TRBD2 (5 bases each). The germline V and J ends were trimmed by 3 bases and 0 bases, with 7 bases remaining between them. Germline V gene data show CDR1 as SGDLS and CDR2 as YYNGEE. This CDR3 is built from 14 residues.